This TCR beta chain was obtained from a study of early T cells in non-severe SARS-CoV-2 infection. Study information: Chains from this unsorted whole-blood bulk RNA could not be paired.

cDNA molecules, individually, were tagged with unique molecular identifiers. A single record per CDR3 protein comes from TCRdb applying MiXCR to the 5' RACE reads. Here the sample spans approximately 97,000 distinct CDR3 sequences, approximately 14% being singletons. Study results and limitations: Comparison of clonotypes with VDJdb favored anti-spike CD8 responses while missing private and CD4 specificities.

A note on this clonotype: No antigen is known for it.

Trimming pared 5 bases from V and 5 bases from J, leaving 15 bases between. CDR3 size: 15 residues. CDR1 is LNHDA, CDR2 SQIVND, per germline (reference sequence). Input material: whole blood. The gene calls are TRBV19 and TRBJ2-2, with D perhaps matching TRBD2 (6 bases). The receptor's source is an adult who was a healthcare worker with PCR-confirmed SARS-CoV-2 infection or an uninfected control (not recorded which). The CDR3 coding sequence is TGTGCCAGTAGTCGACTAGACTCTGATACCGGGGAGCTGTTTTTT. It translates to CASSRLDSDTGELFF.